These T cell receptor beta chains were read from a single sample in a study of CD8 T cells in Susac syndrome. TCRdb recomputed calls from the immunoSEQ multiplex PCR reads with MiXCR, one row per CDR3 protein. The sample contains 150,000 to 160,000 distinct CDR3 sequences, approximately 96% of which appear only once. Sequenced material: CD4+ T cells from PBMCs. These receptors all stem from a human donor with Susac syndrome. The CDR3 runs from the conserved cysteine through the conserved F or W. A D gene is named only where the DNA matches it firmly. Rows give clone size only sometimes, using once, few, many, or a class for an expanded clone.

>.|TRBJ2-7|.|TRBV11-2
TGTGCCAGCAGCCTCAGGGTCCCGGAGCAGTACTTC
CASSLRVPEQYF
>.|TRBJ2-3|TRBD2|TRBV19
TGTGCCAGTAGTATAGAAAGACTAGCGGGGGGCCGTGTTACGCAGTATTTT
CASSIERLAGGRVTQYF
>.|TRBJ2-3|TRBD2|TRBV12-3/TRBV12-4
TGTGCCAGCAGCCTTCGACTAGCGGGGAGCACAGATACGCAGTATTTT
CASSLRLAGSTDTQYF
>.|TRBJ2-1|.|TRBV5-4
TGTGCCAGCAGCCTGGGACTCCACGAGGGTAATGAGCAGTTCTTC
CASSLGLHEGNEQFF
>.|TRBJ2-2|.|TRBV20-1
TGCAGTGCAGTCGTCCCTGCGGGGACCGGGGAGCTGTTTTTT
CSAVVPAGTGELFF
>.|TRBJ1-3|.|TRBV20-1
TGCAGTGCTAGAGTGGGTAGCTCTGGAAACACCATATATTTT
CSARVGSSGNTIYF
>.|TRBJ2-1|.|TRBV4-1
TGCGCCAGCAGCCAAGGGCAGGGCCCTTACAATGAGCAGTTCTTC
CASSQGQGPYNEQFF
>once|TRBJ2-3|.|TRBV12-3/TRBV12-4
TGTGCCAGCAGTCCCGTGACAGGAGACTACACAGATACGCAGTATTTT
CASSPVTGDYTDTQYF
>.|TRBJ2-5|TRBD1|TRBV20-1
TGCAGTGCTTCCGAGGGGGGACAGGGCCAAGAGACCCAGTACTTC
CSASEGGQGQETQYF
>.|TRBJ2-7|.|TRBV15
TGTGCCACCAGCAGAGATGAGGTTCCAGGGACCCCCTACGAGCAGTACTTC
CATSRDEVPGTPYEQYF
>.|TRBJ2-1|.|TRBV5-8
TGTGCCAGCAGCTTCGGGTTGCGTGAGCAGTTCTTC
CASSFGLREQFF
>.|TRBJ1-2|.|TRBV6-5
TGTGCCAGCAGGGGGCAGGCCAGGCGGGGGTATGGCTACACCTTC
CASRGQARRGYGYTF
>.|TRBJ2-3|TRBD1|TRBV23-1
TGCGCCAGCAGTCAAAAGTTTCGGAGGACAGGAAACACAGATACGCAGTATTTT
CASSQKFRRTGNTDTQYF
>once|TRBJ1-2|TRBD1|TRBV20-1
TGCAGTGCTAGGGCGACAGGGGGTTTAGATGGCTACACCTTC
CSARATGGLDGYTF
>.|TRBJ1-2|.|TRBV20-1
TGCAGTGCTAGAGATCCCGCAGGGCGCTACACCTTC
CSARDPAGRYTF
>.|TRBJ1-4|.|TRBV5-1
TGCGCCAGCAGCGAGACAAGGCCCATCGGAAAACTGTTTTTT
CASSETRPIGKLFF
>.|TRBJ2-1|.|TRBV6-4
TGTGCCAGCAGTGACTCGGAAAATCGAGATGAGCAGTTCTTC
CASSDSENRDEQFF
>.|TRBJ1-1|.|TRBV19
TGTGCCAGTAGAGTGAGCGTACAGAACACTGAAGCTTTCTTT
CASRVSVQNTEAFF
>.|TRBJ1-1|TRBD1|TRBV18
TGTGCCAGCTCAGTAAAACAGACAGGGCCAGTAACGAAGACTGAAGCTTTCTTT
CASSVKQTGPVTKTEAFF
>.|TRBJ2-6|.|TRBV4-3
TGCGCCAGCAGCCAAGATTGGGACTCTGGGGCCAACGTCCTGACTTTC
CASSQDWDSGANVLTF
>once|TRBJ1-1|.|TRBV20-1
TGCAGTGCTCAACAGTCATCGAACACTGAAGCTTTCTTT
CSAQQSSNTEAFF
>.|TRBJ1-2|.|TRBV7-9
TGTGCCAGCAAACCTCAGGGGATGGCCTATGGCTACACCTTC
CASKPQGMAYGYTF
>.|TRBJ1-2|.|TRBV12-3/TRBV12-4
TGTGCCAGCAGTTTTTCAGGGTCAAGAGATGGCTACACCTTC
CASSFSGSRDGYTF
>.|TRBJ2-7|.|TRBV27
TGTGCCAGCAGTTTATATCCCCCCCTGCCCTACGAGCAGTACTTC
CASSLYPPLPYEQYF
>.|TRBJ1-5|.|TRBV7-2
TGTGCCAGCAGCCCAGGGGCAGCGCGAGGGGATGAACCCCAGCATTTT
CASSPGAARGDEPQHF
>.|TRBJ2-3|.|TRBV7-9
TGTGCCAGCAGCCTCCGTCTCGGGCAGGGCGCGGCAGATACGCAGTATTTT
CASSLRLGQGAADTQYF
>.|TRBJ2-3|.|TRBV29-1
TGCAGCGTTTTACAAGCAGATACGCAGTATTTT
CSVLQADTQYF
>.|TRBJ1-2|.|TRBV29-1
TGCAGCGTTTCAGCCGCTGACGGCTACACCTTC
CSVSAADGYTF
>.|TRBJ2-3|TRBD2|TRBV7-2
TGTGCCAGCAGCCTCCAGCGGGGGGGCATGAATACGCAGTATTTT
CASSLQRGGMNTQYF
>.|TRBJ2-2|.|TRBV5-4
TGTGCCAGCAGCTTGGCGTTTACCGGGGAGCTGTTTTTT
CASSLAFTGELFF
>.|TRBJ1-6|TRBD1|TRBV3-1
TGTGCCAGCAGCCAGGTGACAGGGGGCGGTAATTCACCCCTCCACTTT
CASSQVTGGGNSPLHF
>.|TRBJ1-1|.|TRBV4-3
TGCGCCAGCAGCCAAGAGCCCAGCAGGGGAAACACTGAAGCTTTCTTT
CASSQEPSRGNTEAFF
>.|TRBJ1-2|.|TRBV9
TGTGCCAGCAGCGTAGGAGCTAGGACCGGCTACACCTTC
CASSVGARTGYTF
>.|TRBJ1-5|TRBD1|TRBV4-3
TGCGCCAGCAGCCAGGCAGACAGGGACGGCCAGCCCCAGCATTTT
CASSQADRDGQPQHF
>.|TRBJ2-3|TRBD2|TRBV6-2/TRBV6-3
TGTGCCAGCACCGGGACTAGCGGCACAGATACGCAGTATTTT
CASTGTSGTDTQYF
>.|TRBJ1-5|.|TRBV29-1
TGCAGCGTTGGGCATCAGCCCCAGCATTTT
CSVGHQPQHF
>.|TRBJ1-1|.|TRBV23-1
TGCGCCAGCAGTCAAAAGGACCAGGGCCCCACTGAAGCTTTCTTT
CASSQKDQGPTEAFF
>.|TRBJ2-3|.|TRBV2
TGTGCCAGCAGTCGCCGGGACCACAGCACAGATACGCAGTATTTT
CASSRRDHSTDTQYF
>.|TRBJ2-7|.|TRBV3-1
TGTGCCAGCAGCCAAGTTGGGGGGACTGGCCACGAGCAGTACTTC
CASSQVGGTGHEQYF
>.|TRBJ2-5|.|TRBV4-2
TGTGCCAGCAGCCAACCAGGAGGACTACAAGAGACCCAGTACTTC
CASSQPGGLQETQYF
>.|TRBJ1-1|.|TRBV6-5
TGTGCCAGCAGTTACCTGGGACTCGGCAACACTGAAGCTTTCTTT
CASSYLGLGNTEAFF
>.|TRBJ2-2|.|TRBV2
TGTGCCAGCAGGCTTGGAAGGGCGCTCACCGGGGAGCTGTTTTTT
CASRLGRALTGELFF
>.|TRBJ2-5|.|TRBV9
TGTGCCAGCAGCGTAGCGGGCGGAGGGGTCGCATCGACCCAGTACTTC
CASSVAGGGVASTQYF
>.|TRBJ1-6|.|TRBV20-1
TGCAGTGCTAGCGACCTCGGACTGAACGATTCACCCCTCCACTTT
CSASDLGLNDSPLHF
>.|TRBJ2-7|TRBD1|TRBV18
TGTGCCAGCTGGTCGGGTACAGGGGTTACCTACGAGCAGTACTTC
CASWSGTGVTYEQYF
>.|TRBJ2-6|.|TRBV15
TGTGCCACCAGCAGAGATCGTAGATCTGGGGCCAACGTCCTGACTTTC
CATSRDRRSGANVLTF
>.|TRBJ1-2|.|TRBV7-9
TGTGCCAGCAGCCCGGACGGTCGGGCCTTTTATGGCTACACCTTC
CASSPDGRAFYGYTF
>.|TRBJ2-7|.|TRBV10-3
TGTGCCATCAGTCACGGGACGGTGGACTCCTACGAGCAGTACTTC
CAISHGTVDSYEQYF
>.|TRBJ2-3|TRBD1|TRBV5-1
TGCGCCAGCAGCCCGGGCCGGACAGGGTGGACAGATACGCAGTATTTT
CASSPGRTGWTDTQYF
>.|TRBJ2-3|.|TRBV15
TGTGCCACCAGCAGAGAAACAGGGCAAGATACGCAGTATTTT
CATSRETGQDTQYF
>few|TRBJ2-7|TRBD1|TRBV19
TGTGCCAGTAGGGACAGGGGCTACGAGCAGTACTTC
CASRDRGYEQYF
>.|TRBJ2-5|TRBD1|TRBV12-3/TRBV12-4
TGTGCCAGCAGTCCCACCCGGGGCAGGGGGCTCCAGGAGACCCAGTACTTC
CASSPTRGRGLQETQYF
>.|TRBJ2-2|TRBD2|TRBV20-1
TGCAGTGCTTCCCGGACTAGCGGCACCGGGGAGCTGTTTTTT
CSASRTSGTGELFF
>once|TRBJ2-7|.|TRBV2
TGTGCCAGCTGGCATTCCTACGAGCAGTACTTC
CASWHSYEQYF
>.|TRBJ2-6|.|TRBV7-3
TGTGCCAGCAGCTTACTTCCATTAGGGCCCAGCTCTGGGGCCAACGTCCTGACTTTC
CASSLLPLGPSSGANVLTF
>.|TRBJ2-7|.|TRBV21-1
TGTGCCAGCAGCGAGGTGGTGGCGCCCATAGTTCACGAGCAGTACTTC
CASSEVVAPIVHEQYF
>.|TRBJ1-6|TRBD1|TRBV20-1
TGCAGTGCTCCCGGGACAGGGGATTCACCCCTCCACTTT
CSAPGTGDSPLHF
>.|TRBJ2-5|.|TRBV4-2
TGTGCCAGCAGCCAAGGAGGGGGGGCAGGGAGGGAAGAGACCCAGTACTTC
CASSQGGGAGREETQYF